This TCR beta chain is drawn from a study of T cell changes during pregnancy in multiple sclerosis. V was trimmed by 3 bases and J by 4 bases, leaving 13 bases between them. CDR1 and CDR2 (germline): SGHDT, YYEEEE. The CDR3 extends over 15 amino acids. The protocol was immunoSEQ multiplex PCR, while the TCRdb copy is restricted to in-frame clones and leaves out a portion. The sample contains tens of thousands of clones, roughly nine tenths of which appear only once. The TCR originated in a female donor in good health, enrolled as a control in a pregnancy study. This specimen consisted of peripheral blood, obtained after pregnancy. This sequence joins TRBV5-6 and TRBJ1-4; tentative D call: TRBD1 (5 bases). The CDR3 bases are TGTGCCAGCAGCTCAGGAGGGACCTTTAATGAAAAACTGTTTTTT. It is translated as CASSSGGTFNEKLFF. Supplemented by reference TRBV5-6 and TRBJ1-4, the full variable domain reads DAGVTQSPTHLIKTRGQQVTLRCSPKSGHDTVSWYQQALGQGPQFIFQYYEEEERQRGNFPDRFSGHQFPNYSSELNVNALLLGDSALYLCASSSGGTFNEKLFFGSGTQLSVL.